This T cell receptor beta chain was profiled in a study of blood T cell repertoires in COVID-19. For the study at large: From T cells, B-cell-depleted T cells, or PBMCs came the material, which was cDNA or gDNA.

Profiling relied on immunoSEQ multiplex PCR, and the TCRdb table lists in-frame clones only, not all of them. The table lists 40,000 to 50,000 clones, 89% of them singletons. V shed 2 bases and J 2 bases; nucleotides not matched to a gene: 9. The germline V gene has CDR1 SGDLS and CDR2 YYNGEE. CDR3 length: 16 amino acids. J is TRBJ1-2 and V is TRBV9, with 7 bases fitting TRBD1. Sequenced: peripheral blood. This receptor was identified in a human donor in a cohort sampled during active COVID-19. The CDR3 is CASSVNPTGQNYGYTF. CDR3 nucleotide sequence: TGTGCCAGCAGCGTTAACCCGACAGGGCAGAACTATGGCTACACCTTC.